The present entry profiles one TCR beta chain with its context. The antigen remains undetermined. The sample comes from a study of vaccination effects on CD4 cells after COVID-19. Peptide-pool stimulation followed by sequencing identified expanded antigen-specific CD4+ clonotypes in the ViraFEST assay. Cells that had been cultured for approximately ten days were the source of isolated CD4+ T cells. Nucleocapsid antibodies stayed negative before and after vaccination, showing no earlier SARS-CoV-2 infection. The V gene's germline CDR1 is ENHRY and CDR2 SYGVKD. Trimming removed 4 bases at V and 6 bases at J, with 13 bases between. The CDR3 runs 14 residues. Sequencing was performed with immunoSEQ multiplex PCR; in TCRdb, only in-frame clones are kept and a portion is missing. The sample yields tens of thousands of clones, roughly 76% seen once.

This chain uses TRBV10-3 with TRBJ2-1, with D maybe TRBD1 (6 bases). The sequenced sample was CD4+ T cells from PBMCs cultured with SARS-CoV-2 spike peptides, obtained before COVID-19 vaccination. The receptor's source is a human donor who received a COVID-19 vaccine. The CDR3 region is CAISGDRSFNEQFF. In DNA, the CDR3 is TGTGCCATCAGTGGAGACAGGTCTTTCAATGAGCAGTTCTTC.